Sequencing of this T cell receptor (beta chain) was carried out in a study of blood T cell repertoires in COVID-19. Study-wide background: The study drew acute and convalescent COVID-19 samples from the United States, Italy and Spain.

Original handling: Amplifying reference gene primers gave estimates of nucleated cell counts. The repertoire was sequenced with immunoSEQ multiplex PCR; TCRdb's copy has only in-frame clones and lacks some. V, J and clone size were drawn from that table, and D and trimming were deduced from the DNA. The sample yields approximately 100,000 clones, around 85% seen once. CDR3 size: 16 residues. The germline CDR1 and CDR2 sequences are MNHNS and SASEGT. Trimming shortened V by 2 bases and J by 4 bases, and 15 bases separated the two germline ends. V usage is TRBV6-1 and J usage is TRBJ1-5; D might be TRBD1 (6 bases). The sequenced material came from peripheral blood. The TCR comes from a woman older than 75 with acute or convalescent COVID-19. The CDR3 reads CASSEPPGTQNQPQHF. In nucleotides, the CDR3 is TGTGCCAGCAGTGAACCCCCCGGGACACAAAATCAGCCCCAGCATTTT.